One and the same sample provided the 22 T cell receptor beta chains below, sequenced in a study of sequential checkpoint blockade in melanoma. The treatment: randomized to nivolumab then ipilimumab (arm A) or the reverse (arm B). TCRdb's copy holds only in-frame clones and misses some; the assay was immunoSEQ multiplex PCR. The data show under 8,500 clones, 75% to 85% seen once. This material consisted of CD8+ T cells sorted from blood (inferred from file names), taken from a patient given nivolumab and ipilimumab in sequence. All receptors derive from a human donor with melanoma.

J is TRBJ2-1 and V is TRBV4-1; unclear D gene. The CDR3 contains 15 residues. The germline CDR1 and CDR2 sequences are MGHRA and YSYEKL. With 0 bases removed from V and 6 bases from J, the gap between germline ends came to 12 bases. For the CDR3, the DNA is TGCGCCAGCAGCCAAGATCGAACAGTAGGCAATGAGCAGTTCTTC. Its translation: CASSQDRTVGNEQFF.

The chain recombines TRBV18 with TRBJ2-5; TRBD2 might be the D (6 bases). This CDR3 has 16 residues. Germline-derived CDR1 and CDR2 are KGHSH and LQKENI. V dropped 2 bases and J dropped 2 bases, with 15 bases sitting between them. The CDR3 protein is CASSPFPYGTQETQYF. CDR3 nucleotide sequence: TGTGCCAGCTCACCATTTCCTTACGGGACTCAAGAGACCCAGTACTTC.

V is TRBV7-2 and J is TRBJ1-1, with no clear D. Deletions cut 5 bases from V and 3 bases from J, with 13 bases between. There are 14 residues in the CDR3. The V gene's germline CDR1 is SGHTA and CDR2 FQGNSA. CDR3 DNA: TGTGCCAGCAGCCCGGGATTTGGGTACACTGAAGCTTTCTTT. It codes for CASSPGFGYTEAFF.

The rearrangement uses TRBV4-1 and TRBJ1-3, with 8 positions matching TRBD1. Germline CDR1 MGHRA, CDR2 YSYEKL. The CDR3 contains 15 residues. V gave up 1 base and J gave up 7 bases; unmatched junction bases: 6. The CDR3 is CASSQGTGSLNTIYF. In DNA, the CDR3 is TGCGCCAGCAGCCAAGGGACAGGGTCATTGAACACCATATATTTT.

V usage is TRBV27 and J usage is TRBJ1-1, with TRBD1 as a possible D gene (5 bases). Trimming took 0 bases from V and 4 from J, leaving 15 bases between them. The germline CDR1 and CDR2 sequences are MNHEY and SMNVEV (reference sequence). The CDR3 length is 16 residues. This CDR3 is CASSLSKWGRVTEAFF. The CDR3 DNA is TGTGCCAGCAGTTTATCCAAGTGGGGCAGGGTCACTGAAGCTTTCTTT.

V and J are TRBV27 and TRBJ2-7; possible D gene TRBD1, 6 bases. The CDR3 totals 15 residues. V lost 1 base to trimming and J lost 4 bases, with 14 bases between them. Germline-derived CDR1 and CDR2 are MNHEY and SMNVEV (reference sequence). As DNA, the CDR3 is TGTGCCAGCAGTTTATGGTCAGGGGTCCAGTACGAGCAGTACTTC. Translated, it gives CASSLWSGVQYEQYF.

The rearrangement joins TRBV29-1 to TRBJ2-1, with 13 positions matching TRBD2. V dropped 0 bases and J dropped 9; count of bases not matched to a gene: 20. This CDR3 contains 20 residues. Germline loops: CDR1 SQVTM, CDR2 ANQGSEA. The CDR3 loop reads CSVEDTPPATSGRAVIEQFF. The CDR3 region has the DNA TGCAGCGTTGAAGACACTCCCCCCGCCACTAGCGGGAGGGCCGTTATTGAGCAGTTCTTC.

To note about this clone: The junction and the germline gene differ at one end; a read error may be behind it. This chain joins TRBV4-1 and TRBJ2-7; 9 positions match TRBD1. The germline CDR1 and CDR2 sequences are MGHRA and YSYEKL. CDR3 length equals 15 residues. CDR3: CASSPSTGQGYEQYF. The CDR3 DNA is TGTGCCAGCAGCCCAAGTACGGGACAGGGATACGAGCAGTACTTC.

CDR3 bases: TGCAGCGTTGAAAGGACAGGGGGCTTAGATACGCAGTATTTT. Amino acids: CSVERTGGLDTQYF. The chain joins TRBV29-1 to TRBJ2-3; 11 bases match TRBD1. V shed 2 bases, J shed 5 bases, and the junction held 3 bases outside the gene matches. This CDR3 is 14 amino acids long. Germline-derived CDR1 and CDR2 are SQVTM and ANQGSEA.

This clone was observed a handful of times. The chain combines TRBV7-9 with TRBJ2-1; no definite D call. V lost 3 bases, J lost 7 bases, and 13 bases lay in between. Germline values: CDR1 SEHNR, CDR2 FQNEAQ (reference sequence). The CDR3 has 14 amino acids. DNA of the CDR3: TGTGCCAGCAGCTTTTCGGCGGAGTTGAATGAGCAGTTCTTC. Protein sequence: CASSFSAELNEQFF.

This clone was detected only a few times. The chain recombines TRBV9 with TRBJ2-1, with 8 bases lining up with TRBD2. CDR3 length: 16 amino acids. V lost 0 bases, J lost 8 bases, and 10 bases stayed unmatched. Germline V gene lookup returns CDR1 SGDLS and CDR2 YYNGEE. The CDR3 nucleotides read TGTGCCAGCAGCGTAGATGCGGGAGGAGGTTCAGATGAGCAGTTCTTC. Translation gives CASSVDAGGGSDEQFF.

Sample share makes this clone medium-sized. V usage is TRBV19 and J usage is TRBJ2-1; 10 bases align to TRBD2. V lost 4 bases and J lost 8; bases outside the gene matches: 8. The length of the CDR3 is 15 residues. Germline V gene sequence: CDR1 LNHDA, CDR2 SQIVND (reference sequence). In nucleotides, the CDR3 is TGTGCCAGTAGTAGATCTAGCGGGAGTTACGATGAGCAGTTCTTC. It encodes CASSRSSGSYDEQFF. Together with reference TRBV19 and TRBJ2-1, the CDR3 gives the full variable domain: DGGITQSPKYLFRKEGQNVTLSCEQNLNHDAMYWYRQDPGQGLRLIYYSQIVNDFQKGDIAEGYSVSREKKESFPLTVTSAQKNPTAFYLCASSRSSGSYDEQFFGPGTRLTVL.

In this sample, this clone turned up once. The chain uses TRBV13 and TRBJ2-7; a possible D gene is TRBD2 (6 bases). This CDR3 spans 15 amino acids. Germline CDR1 PRHDT, CDR2 FYEKMQ (reference sequence). Trimming removed 5 bases at V and 2 bases at J, with 16 bases between. The CDR3 protein is CASSQTGSETYEQYF. CDR3 nucleotide sequence: TGTGCCAGCAGCCAGACCGGGAGTGAGACCTACGAGCAGTACTTC.

The CDR3 loop is CASSLEAAGGVRTQYF. CDR3 sequence (DNA): TGTGCCAGCAGCTTAGAAGCAGCGGGGGGGGTTAGGACCCAGTACTTC. The chain employs TRBV7-6 and TRBJ2-5; TRBD2 agrees at 10 bases. Germline lookup yields CDR1 SGHVS and CDR2 FNYEAQ. J gave up 7 bases and V 1 base, and 9 bases lay outside the gene matches. The CDR3 loop spans 16 amino acids.

The chain carries TRBV11-2 and TRBJ2-6, with 7 bases identical to TRBD1. Germline assignment: CDR1 SGHAT and CDR2 FQNNGV. This CDR3 has 16 residues. V lost 3 bases, J lost 0 bases, and 2 bases stayed unmatched. The CDR3 sequence is CASSLTGNSGANVLTF. DNA of the CDR3: TGTGCCAGCAGCTTGACAGGGAACTCTGGGGCCAACGTCCTGACTTTC.

The rearrangement links TRBV5-5 to TRBJ2-7; 9 bases match TRBD1. With 3 bases clipped from V and 7 bases from J, the junction kept 8 bases outside the gene matches. Germline CDR1 is SGHKS and CDR2 is YYEKEE (reference sequence). This CDR3 contains 14 residues. The CDR3 nucleotides read TGTGCCAGCAGCTCCGGGACAGGGAATGTTGAGCAGTACTTC. Its protein is CASSSGTGNVEQYF.

This clone was seen once. The chain uses TRBV9 and TRBJ2-1; 10 bases are shared with TRBD2. Germline V lookup: CDR1 SGDLS, CDR2 YYNGEE. The ends lost 1 base at V and 6 bases at J; junction bases unmatched: 4. CDR3 length equals 15 residues. CDR3 nucleotide sequence: TGTGCCAGCAGCGTAAAGCTAGCGGGGGCCAATGAGCAGTTCTTC. Its translation: CASSVKLAGANEQFF.

V is TRBV23-1 and J is TRBJ2-5; perhaps TRBD2 as D (5 bases). TRBV23-1 is labeled an ORF, and its function is uncertain. The V and J ends lost 7 bases and 2 bases respectively, with 5 bases between them. The CDR3 consists of 11 residues. In nucleotides, the CDR3 is TGCGCCAGCACGGGGCAAGAGACCCAGTACTTC. It specifies CASTGQETQYF.

The chain uses TRBV2 and TRBJ2-3; 8 nucleotides line up with TRBD2. CDR3 length equals 17 residues. The germline V gene has CDR1 SNHLY and CDR2 FYNNEI. V lost 7 bases to trimming and J lost 0 bases; unmatched junction nucleotides: 12. The CDR3 DNA sequence: TGTGCCAGCATGGGAATGTTAGCGGGAATCAGCACAGATACGCAGTATTTT. Amino acid sequence: CASMGMLAGISTDTQYF. The variable domain in full, completed from reference TRBV2 and TRBJ2-3, reads EPEVTQTPSHQVTQMGQEVILRCVPISNHLYFYWYRQILGQKVEFLVSFYNNEISEKSEIFDDQFSVERPDGSNFTLKIRSTKLEDSAMYFCASMGMLAGISTDTQYFGPGTRLTVL.

The chain recombines TRBV2 with TRBJ2-7, with 9 bases matching TRBD1. V trimming: 4 bases; J trimming: 2 bases; junction bases outside the gene matches: 9. Per germline, CDR1 SNHLY and CDR2 FYNNEI. The CDR3 has 16 amino acids. DNA of the CDR3: TGTGCCAGCAGTGGGCATCCGGGACAGGGAACCTACGAGCAGTACTTC. Amino acid sequence: CASSGHPGQGTYEQYF.

On this clone: Other DNA sequences of this sample code for an identical CDR3. This chain connects TRBV7-2 to TRBJ2-1, with 10 positions matching TRBD2. The germline CDR1 and CDR2 sequences are SGHTA and FQGNSA. The CDR3 length is 15 residues. V shed 5 bases, J shed 4 bases, and the junction held 5 bases outside the gene matches. The CDR3 spells CASSPGLADYNEQFF. As DNA, the CDR3 is TGTGCCAGCAGCCCCGGACTAGCGGATTACAATGAGCAGTTCTTC.

This clone was seen a single time. This chain uses TRBV4-1 with TRBJ2-7; 7 nucleotides match TRBD2. The germline gives CDR1 MGHRA, CDR2 YSYEKL. The trim removed 2 bases at V and 0 bases at J, leaving 4 bases unmatched. The length of the CDR3 is 15 residues. The CDR3 nucleotides read TGCGCCAGCAGCCAAACTAGCGCAACCTCCTACGAGCAGTACTTC. This translates into CASSQTSATSYEQYF.